The 23 T cell receptor beta chains below all came from one sample that was sequenced in a study of immune evolution from preneoplasia to lung adenocarcinoma. The assay was immunoSEQ multiplex PCR, and TCRdb's table has in-frame clones only and misses some. The sample holds about 4,900 clones, more than 80% seen once. The specimen sequenced was FFPE adjacent normal lung tissue. The origin of the receptors is an older donor with lung adenocarcinoma.

This clone occurred once. The chain couples TRBV18 to TRBJ1-1; TRBD1 might be the D (6 bases). V was trimmed by 1 base and J by 5 bases, leaving 14 bases between them. CDR3 length: 15 residues. CDR1 is KGHSH and CDR2 is LQKENI in the germline V gene. The CDR3 spells CASSPQQGWSTEAFF. Here the CDR3 DNA reads TGTGCCAGCTCACCACAACAGGGTTGGAGTACTGAAGCTTTCTTT.

The chain is built from TRBV9 and TRBJ1-2, with D uncertain. The CDR3 contains 15 residues. CDR1 SGDLS and CDR2 YYNGEE come from the germline V gene. V lost 0 bases, J lost 4 bases, and 13 bases lay in between. Here the CDR3 reads CASSVVGRTTYGYTF. The CDR3 DNA is TGTGCCAGCAGCGTAGTGGGCAGGACGACCTATGGCTACACCTTC.

CDR3: CASSWTGAENTEAFF. CDR3 DNA sequence: TGTGCCAGCAGTTGGACAGGGGCGGAGAACACTGAAGCTTTCTTT. The chain recombines TRBV2 with TRBJ1-1; TRBD1 matches 9 bases. The germline V gene has CDR1 SNHLY and CDR2 FYNNEI. J gave up 1 base and V 5 bases, and 5 bases lay outside the gene matches. The CDR3 is made up of 15 amino acids.

The V call is TRBV7-9, the J call TRBJ1-1, with a weak D call TRBD1 (5 bases). V was shortened by 1 base and J by 0 bases, with 9 bases between the two germline ends. Germline V gives CDR1 SEHNR, CDR2 FQNEAQ (reference sequence). The length of the CDR3 is 15 residues. CDR3 residues: CASSLGRQMNTEAFF. CDR3 sequence (DNA): TGTGCCAGCAGCTTAGGACGACAGATGAACACTGAAGCTTTCTTT.

V usage is TRBV30 and J usage is TRBJ2-7, with unresolved D. CDR1 is GTSNPN and CDR2 is SVGIG in the germline V gene (reference sequence). This CDR3 region has 12 residues. Trimming shortened V by 2 bases and J by 3 bases, and 8 bases separated the two germline ends. The CDR3 region is CAWSLLDYEQYF. In DNA form, the CDR3 reads TGTGCCTGGAGTCTACTCGACTACGAGCAGTACTTC. Drawing the rest from reference TRBV30 and TRBJ2-7, the complete variable domain is SQTIHQWPATLVQPVGSPLSLECTVEGTSNPNLYWYRQAAGRGLQLLFYSVGIGQISSEVPQNLSASRPQDRQFILSSKKLLLSDSGFYLCAWSLLDYEQYFGPGTRLTVT.

The chain recombines TRBV27 with TRBJ2-3; D call uncertain. The V end was cut by 6 bases, the J end by 4 bases, with 8 bases between. Germline values: CDR1 MNHEY, CDR2 SMNVEV (reference sequence). The CDR3 length is 12 residues. CDR3 loop: CASSSSADTQYF. DNA for the CDR3: TGTGCCAGCAGCAGTTCGGCAGATACGCAGTATTTT.

The chain couples TRBV5-4 to TRBJ2-7; 7 bases are shared with TRBD1. Germline CDR1 reads SGHNT; CDR2 reads YYREEE (reference sequence). J lost 5 bases, V lost 5 bases, and 10 bases had no gene match. This CDR3 contains 14 residues. CDR3 amino acids: CASSKGDRKDEQYF. In DNA form, the CDR3 reads TGTGCCAGCAGTAAAGGGGACAGAAAAGACGAGCAGTACTTC.

The gene calls are TRBV28 and TRBJ2-7; D uncertain. The V gene's germline CDR1 is MDHEN and CDR2 SYDVKM. The CDR3 has 12 residues. V lost 3 bases and J 6 bases, leaving 9 bases between the germline ends. CDR3 residues: CASSLLSSEQYF. The DNA of the CDR3 is TGTGCCAGCAGTTTGCTATCATCCGAGCAGTACTTC. The whole variable domain, remainder taken from reference TRBV28 and TRBJ2-7, is DVKVTQSSRYLVKRTGEKVFLECVQDMDHENMFWYRQDPGLGLRLIYFSYDVKMKEKGDIPEGYSVSREKKERFSLILESASTNQTSMYLCASSLLSSEQYFGPGTRLTVT.

The J gene is TRBJ2-7, the V gene TRBV30; D is perhaps TRBD1 (6 bases). The CDR3 is 13 residues long. Germline CDR1 GTSNPN, CDR2 SVGIG (reference sequence). With 1 base removed from V and 6 bases from J, the gap between germline ends came to 13 bases. The CDR3 bases are TGTGCCTGGAGTGGACCCCTAGGGGGCGAGCAGTACTTC. Amino acids: CAWSGPLGGEQYF.

The V call is TRBV4-2, the J call TRBJ1-1; a weak D match, TRBD1 (5 bases). There are 15 residues in the CDR3. Per the germline V gene, CDR1 is LGHNA and CDR2 is YNFKEQ. Trimming cost V 1 base and J 3 bases, with 12 bases left between them. The DNA for the CDR3 is TGTGCCAGCAGCCAAGTCCCTCGGGGCTACACTGAAGCTTTCTTT. Translated: CASSQVPRGYTEAFF.

The chain employs TRBV5-5 and TRBJ1-1, with D uncertain. Germline V gene data show CDR1 as SGHKS and CDR2 as YYEKEE (reference sequence). V gave up 0 bases and J gave up 2 bases, with 5 bases separating them. The CDR3 totals 13 residues. Here the CDR3 reads CASSLALNTEAFF. CDR3 DNA sequence: TGTGCCAGCAGCTTGGCCTTAAACACTGAAGCTTTCTTT.

The chain has TRBV9 and TRBJ2-7; weak D call: TRBD1 (6 bases). V was shortened by 2 bases and J by 3 bases, with 12 bases between the two germline ends. Germline V gene lookup returns CDR1 SGDLS and CDR2 YYNGEE. This CDR3 region has 14 residues. For the CDR3, the DNA is TGTGCCAGCAGCGTTGGCACAGGGATCTACGAGCAGTACTTC. This translates into CASSVGTGIYEQYF. The full variable domain, its missing parts supplied by reference TRBV9 and TRBJ2-7, is DSGVTQTPKHLITATGQRVTLRCSPRSGDLSVYWYQQSLDQGLQFLIQYYNGEERAKGNILERFSAQQFPDLHSELNLSSLELGDSALYFCASSVGTGIYEQYFGPGTRLTVT.

The chain combines TRBV5-1 with TRBJ1-2; 8 nucleotides line up with TRBD1. Trimming cost V 4 bases and J 8 bases; bases outside gene matches: 10. CDR3 size: 14 residues. Germline V gene data show CDR1 as SGHRS and CDR2 as YFSETQ. The CDR3 DNA follows: TGCGCCAGCAGCCTAACTTACAGGGGGGGCGGCTACACCTTC. Residues: CASSLTYRGGGYTF.

The sample holds one count of this clone. The chain uses TRBV5-1 and TRBJ1-4; 9 bases are a match to TRBD1. CDR1 and CDR2 from the germline V gene are SGHRS and YFSETQ. With 0 bases clipped from V and 8 bases from J, the junction kept 2 bases outside the gene matches. This CDR3 is 14 amino acids long. CDR3 residues: CASSLDRGQEKLFF. CDR3 coding DNA: TGCGCCAGCAGCTTGGACAGGGGGCAAGAAAAACTGTTTTTT.

This chain links TRBV6-6 with TRBJ2-7, with 7 bases that match TRBD1. CDR3 length: 14 amino acids. V shed 4 bases and J 3 bases; nucleotides not matched to a gene: 6. CDR1 and CDR2 (germline): MNHNY, SVGAGI (reference sequence). CDR3 sequence: CASSFSRDSYEQYF. CDR3 nucleotide sequence: TGTGCCAGCAGTTTCTCCCGGGACAGCTACGAGCAGTACTTC.

V and J are TRBV7-9 and TRBJ2-2, with D tentatively TRBD2 (7 bases). CDR3 length equals 14 residues. V was cut by 3 bases and J by 7 bases, with 12 bases left in between. Germline V gives CDR1 SEHNR, CDR2 FQNEAQ (reference sequence). The CDR3 nucleotides are TGTGCCAGCAGCTTGGGAGGGGGTGGCGGGGAGCTGTTTTTT. Its protein is CASSLGGGGGELFF.

V is TRBV7-2 and J is TRBJ2-6; unclear D gene. The CDR3 sequence is 17 residues long. Trimming pared 5 bases from V and 0 bases from J, leaving 14 bases between. The germline CDR1 and CDR2 sequences are SGHTA and FQGNSA. The CDR3 here is CASSPMSQSSGANVLTF. The CDR3 DNA follows: TGTGCCAGCAGCCCCATGTCGCAGAGCTCTGGGGCCAACGTCCTGACTTTC.

The J gene is TRBJ1-4, the V gene TRBV19; D is possibly TRBD1 (5 bases). Germline V lookup: CDR1 LNHDA, CDR2 SQIVND (reference sequence). V lost 4 bases, J lost 8 bases, and 17 bases lay in between. The CDR3 is 15 residues long. Written as DNA, the CDR3 is TGTGCCAGTAGTACGTCGGGGGGTTGGGGCGAAAAACTGTTTTTT. Protein sequence: CASSTSGGWGEKLFF.

This clone has just a few counts. The CDR3 here is CASSSPSGRLGTDTQYF. The CDR3 nucleotides read TGTGCCAGCAGCTCCCCGTCCGGCAGACTAGGCACAGATACGCAGTATTTT. The chain recombines TRBV11-2 with TRBJ2-3, with D possibly TRBD2 on 6 matching bases. Germline CDR1 and CDR2: SGHAT and FQNNGV. V lost 4 bases and J lost 1, with 18 bases in between. This CDR3 is built from 17 residues.

The chain recombines TRBV6-5 with TRBJ1-1; TRBD1 matches 8 bases. After removal of 6 bases from V and 7 bases from J, the junction contained 7 bases not matched to a gene. The CDR3 has 13 amino acids. Looked up from germline, CDR1 is MNHEY and CDR2 is SVGAGI. The CDR3 region is CASRVGQGSEAFF. The CDR3 DNA follows: TGTGCCAGCAGAGTTGGACAGGGAAGTGAAGCTTTCTTT.

This clone appeared once. This sequence joins TRBV9 and TRBJ2-7; no clear D gene. CDR3 size: 14 residues. Germline V gene data show CDR1 as SGDLS and CDR2 as YYNGEE. V was clipped by 0 bases and J by 7 bases, with 14 bases between them. The CDR3 DNA reads as TGTGCCAGCAGCGTAGCTTACGGAGCAGAGGAGCAGTACTTC. Encoded protein: CASSVAYGAEEQYF.

This chain joins TRBV5-4 and TRBJ2-1; 7 bases map to TRBD2. J lost 5 bases, V lost 0 bases, and 5 bases had no gene match. The CDR3 sequence is 15 residues long. Germline values: CDR1 SGHNT, CDR2 YYREEE (reference sequence). The CDR3 coding sequence is TGTGCCAGCAGCTTGGCGTTGCGGGGGAACAATGAGCAGTTCTTC. This gives the protein CASSLALRGNNEQFF.

The rearrangement uses TRBV10-3 and TRBJ2-7; 10 nucleotides agree with TRBD1. The ends lost 6 bases at V and 2 bases at J; junction bases unmatched: 7. CDR3 length: 15 amino acids. Germline V gene lookup returns CDR1 ENHRY and CDR2 SYGVKD. The CDR3 DNA reads as TGTGCCATCAGCGGGACAGGGGATGACACCTACGAGCAGTACTTC. The encoded protein is CAISGTGDDTYEQYF.